One sample yielded the 20 T cell receptor beta chains listed below, sequenced in a study of cytomegalovirus exposure and HLA in healthy donors. It was with 60 Vbeta and 13 Jbeta primers that the PCR ran. Assay used: immunoSEQ multiplex PCR; TCRdb lists only in-frame clones, some missing. The repertoire has about 110,000 clones, about 86% of them found once; the top ten carry around 2%. The sample taken for sequencing was PBMCs. The receptors stem from a man aged 40-49 years in good health and CMV-seronegative.

J is TRBJ2-2 and V is TRBV2, with D uncertain. Looked up from germline, CDR1 is SNHLY and CDR2 is FYNNEI. Trimming stripped 4 bases from V and 7 bases from J, with 13 bases between. This CDR3 has 14 amino acids. The CDR3 DNA is TGTGCCAGCAGTGGGGCCCGGTTTGACGGGGAGCTGTTTTTT. Encoded protein: CASSGARFDGELFF. Full variable domain (rest looked up from reference TRBV2 and TRBJ2-2): EPEVTQTPSHQVTQMGQEVILRCVPISNHLYFYWYRQILGQKVEFLVSFYNNEISEKSEIFDDQFSVERPDGSNFTLKIRSTKLEDSAMYFCASSGARFDGELFFGEGSRLTVL.

V gene TRBV19 combines with J gene TRBJ2-4; D uncertain. The germline gives CDR1 LNHDA, CDR2 SQIVND (reference sequence). Deletions cut 5 bases from V and 5 bases from J, with 10 bases between. This CDR3 is 13 amino acids long. In DNA form, the CDR3 reads TGTGCCAGTAGTCGTCTGCAGGAAAACATTCAGTACTTC. It codes for CASSRLQENIQYF.

This chain uses TRBV19 with TRBJ1-5; 10 bases map to TRBD1. The germline V gene has CDR1 LNHDA and CDR2 SQIVND (reference sequence). V shed 4 bases, J shed 0 bases, and the junction held 3 bases outside the gene matches. This CDR3 region has 16 residues. The CDR3 nucleotides read TGTGCCAGTAGTAATTGGGACAGGGGTAGCAATCAGCCCCAGCATTTT. It yields the protein CASSNWDRGSNQPQHF.

This clone was counted a few times. This sequence joins TRBV27 and TRBJ1-4; TRBD1 is a possible D gene (6 bases). The CDR3 sequence is 12 residues long. Trimming shortened V by 6 bases and J by 5 bases, and 7 bases separated the two germline ends. In germline, CDR1 is MNHEY, CDR2 SMNVEV (reference sequence). CDR3 amino acids: CASRRGNEKLFF. The DNA of the CDR3 is TGTGCCAGCAGAAGGGGGAATGAAAAACTGTTTTTT.

The genes are TRBV6-6 and TRBJ2-7; D unresolved. The ends were cut back, 5 bases at V and 4 bases at J, with 6 bases in the middle. The germline V gene encodes CDR1 MNHNY and CDR2 SVGAGI (reference sequence). This CDR3 is built from 11 residues. The CDR3 DNA reads TGTGCCAGCAGTCAACTGTACGAGCAGTACTTC. As protein: CASSQLYEQYF.

The chain combines TRBV2 with TRBJ1-1; maybe TRBD1 (5 bases). There are 12 residues in the CDR3. CDR1 and CDR2 from the germline V gene are SNHLY and FYNNEI. The germline V and J ends were trimmed by 2 bases and 6 bases, with 7 bases remaining between them. Here the CDR3 reads CASSEWGPEAFF. The CDR3 coding sequence is TGTGCCAGCAGTGAATGGGGCCCTGAAGCTTTCTTT.

This chain connects TRBV19 to TRBJ1-6, with D unclear. CDR3 length equals 15 residues. V was trimmed by 2 bases and J by 7 bases, leaving 12 bases between them. Germline CDR1 is LNHDA and CDR2 is SQIVND (reference sequence). CDR3 loop: CASSISPTGNSPLHF. The CDR3 bases are TGTGCCAGTAGTATAAGTCCGACGGGGAATTCACCCCTCCACTTT.

The CDR3 is CASSLGGLAGNEQFF. DNA of the CDR3: TGTGCCAGCAGCTTAGGAGGACTAGCGGGGAATGAGCAGTTCTTC. The rearrangement joins TRBV7-2 to TRBJ2-1, with 12 bases identical to TRBD2. The ends lost 1 base at V and 7 bases at J; junction bases unmatched: 2. CDR1 is SGHTA, CDR2 FQGNSA, per germline. The CDR3 covers 15 residues.

This clone came up a few times. The chain uses TRBV6-1 and TRBJ1-1, with a tentative D call TRBD1 (5 bases). Trimming stripped 4 bases from V and 1 base from J, with 10 bases between. The CDR3 runs to 14 residues. CDR1 and CDR2 from the germline V gene are MNHNS and SASEGT. The chain's CDR3 is CASSAVTGNTEAFF. CDR3 nucleotide sequence: TGTGCCAGCAGTGCCGTTACAGGGAACACTGAAGCTTTCTTT.

V is TRBV5-6 and J is TRBJ2-5, with 9 bases matching TRBD2. Germline values: CDR1 SGHDT, CDR2 YYEEEE. CDR3 length equals 16 residues. V was pared by 7 bases and J by 2 bases, with 12 bases of the junction left unmatched. CDR3 residues: CASLGENSGGQETQYF. Written as DNA, the CDR3 is TGTGCCAGCCTCGGGGAGAACAGCGGGGGGCAAGAGACCCAGTACTTC.

The rearrangement links TRBV4-3 to TRBJ1-1; no clear D. The CDR3 runs to 16 residues. Germline CDR1 LGHNA, CDR2 YSLEER. V was shortened by 0 bases and J by 1 base, with 12 bases between the two germline ends. The CDR3 coding sequence is TGCGCCAGCAGCCAAGATCTCTACAGCCAGAACACTGAAGCTTTCTTT. This codes for CASSQDLYSQNTEAFF.

The chain uses TRBV7-2 and TRBJ1-5; D remains unclear. The CDR3 has 15 residues. V was pared by 5 bases and J by 0 bases, with 11 bases between. CDR1 is SGHTA and CDR2 is FQGNSA in the germline V gene. The DNA of the CDR3 is TGTGCCAGCAGCCCCTCGCGGTATAGCAATCAGCCCCAGCATTTT. Translation: CASSPSRYSNQPQHF. Supplemented by reference TRBV7-2 and TRBJ1-5, the full variable domain reads GAGVSQSPSNKVTEKGKDVELRCDPISGHTALYWYRQSLGQGLEFLIYFQGNSAPDKSGLPSDRFSAERTGGSVSTLTIQRTQQEDSAVYLCASSPSRYSNQPQHFGDGTRLSIL.

The V call is TRBV10-3, the J call TRBJ2-2, with 9 nucleotides matching TRBD2. The V gene's germline CDR1 is ENHRY and CDR2 SYGVKD. This CDR3 is 15 amino acids long. V gave up 10 bases and J gave up 6 bases; unmatched junction bases: 12. CDR3 protein: CATQARTSVPGELFF. CDR3 DNA sequence: TGTGCCACCCAAGCTAGGACTAGCGTCCCCGGGGAGCTGTTTTTT.

V usage is TRBV5-4 and J usage is TRBJ2-5, with no clear D. Trimming took off 5 bases at V and 0 bases at J, with 17 bases between the two ends. The germline CDR1 and CDR2 sequences are SGHNT and YYREEE (reference sequence). The CDR3 contains 16 residues. For the CDR3, the DNA is TGTGCCAGCAGTTATCGCGACAACCTGTACCAAGAGACCCAGTACTTC. It encodes CASSYRDNLYQETQYF. The full variable domain, its missing parts supplied by reference TRBV5-4 and TRBJ2-5, is ETGVTQSPTHLIKTRGQQVTLRCSSQSGHNTVSWYQQALGQGPQFIFQYYREEENGRGNFPPRFSGLQFPNYSSELNVNALELDDSALYLCASSYRDNLYQETQYFGPGTRLLVL.

The rearrangement links TRBV7-9 to TRBJ2-7; D is possibly TRBD1 (6 bases). The end of the DNA aligns better with TRBJ2-1, so the J call may be wrong. The CDR3 spans 15 residues. Germline assignment: CDR1 SEHNR and CDR2 FQNEAQ (reference sequence). CDR3 in amino acids: CASSQIQGSYNEQFF. As DNA, the CDR3 is TGTGCCAGCAGCCAAATACAGGGCTCCTACAATGAGCAGTTCTTC.

Only a few counts were recorded for this clone. The CDR3, as DNA: TGTGCCAGCAGGGGGGGAGATTATAGCAATCAGCCCCAGCATTTT. This gives the protein CASRGGDYSNQPQHF. The chain uses TRBV6-1 and TRBJ1-5; TRBD1 is a possible D gene (5 bases). Trimming took off 6 bases at V and 0 bases at J, with 12 bases between the two ends. Germline lookup yields CDR1 MNHNS and CDR2 SASEGT. The CDR3 extends over 15 amino acids.

CDR3 loop: CASSIPGGLTEAFF. CDR3 bases: TGTGCCAGCAGCATTCCAGGGGGCCTGACTGAAGCTTTCTTT. This chain connects TRBV5-6 to TRBJ1-1; TRBD1 matches 8 bases. This CDR3 is 14 amino acids long. Germline assignment: CDR1 SGHDT and CDR2 YYEEEE. J lost 5 bases, V lost 4 bases, and 7 bases had no gene match.

The CDR3 protein is CASSVGRSGTGDGEKLFF. The CDR3, as DNA: TGTGCCAGCAGCGTAGGCCGCTCCGGGACAGGGGACGGTGAAAAACTGTTTTTT. The chain combines TRBV9 with TRBJ1-4; TRBD1 matches at 10 bases. The V segment lost 0 bases and the J segment 7 bases; nucleotides outside the gene matches: 12. CDR3 size: 18 residues. CDR1 and CDR2 (germline): SGDLS, YYNGEE.

CDR3 region: CASSYESSGSYNEQFF. CDR3 in DNA: TGTGCCAGCAGTTACGAGTCTAGCGGTTCCTACAATGAGCAGTTCTTC. The chain links TRBV6-5 to TRBJ2-1; TRBD2 aligns across 7 bases. V lost 2 bases, J lost 1 base, and 5 bases stayed unmatched. Germline assignment: CDR1 MNHEY and CDR2 SVGAGI. This CDR3 comprises 16 residues.

The V and J genes are TRBV7-9 and TRBJ2-7, with D uncertain. Germline V lookup: CDR1 SEHNR, CDR2 FQNEAQ (reference sequence). CDR3 length: 12 amino acids. The V end was cut by 4 bases, the J end by 2 bases, with 6 bases between. CDR3 bases: TGTGCCAGCAGCTCGGTAGCCTACGAGCAGTACTTC. Translated: CASSSVAYEQYF.